Below, 24 T cell receptor beta chains from the same sample are listed, as sequenced in a study of T cell repertoires in cytomegalovirus infection. TCRdb independently ran MiXCR on the reads; one entry per CDR3 protein. The sample holds more than 150,000 distinct CDR3 sequences, roughly a fifth seen once. The sequencing sample was made of PBMCs. These receptor sequences come from a human donor in good health (CMV status not recorded). Some clones in this sample may be carry-over from other donors' samples.

There are many counts of this clonotype. The rearrangement joins TRBV7-2 to TRBJ1-2; no clear D gene. The CDR3 consists of 15 residues. Germline values: CDR1 SGHTA, CDR2 FQGNSA. Trimming shortened V by 2 bases and J by 0 bases, and 10 bases separated the two germline ends. CDR3 in amino acids: CASSLLGGTNYGYTF. CDR3 sequence (DNA): TGTGCCAGCAGCTTATTGGGCGGGACTAACTATGGCTACACCTTC.

This clonotype was found many times. This chain links TRBV9 with TRBJ1-2; TRBD1 might be the D (5 bases). CDR3 length: 14 residues. Looked up from germline, CDR1 is SGDLS and CDR2 is YYNGEE. The V gene lost 5 bases and the J gene lost 6 bases, with 17 bases spanning the gap. DNA of the CDR3: TGTGCCAGCAGGGGGGGACCGTCGTTGGATGGCTACACCTTC. Translation gives CASRGGPSLDGYTF.

In its sample, this clonotype was seen many times. The chain joins TRBV12-3 or TRBV12-4 to TRBJ1-3, with D perhaps matching TRBD1 (5 bases). This CDR3 region has 15 residues. The V end lost 2 bases, the J end lost 2 bases, and 10 bases lay between the germline ends. The CDR3 loop reads CASSLIGGPGNTIYF. The CDR3 DNA reads as TGTGCCAGCAGTTTAATTGGGGGACCTGGAAACACCATATATTTT.

The gene calls are TRBV29-1 and TRBJ2-2; D is ambiguous. Trimming pared 4 bases from V and 5 bases from J, leaving 11 bases between. Per germline, CDR1 SQVTM and CDR2 ANQGSEA. The CDR3 runs 13 residues. This CDR3 reads CSVVGGRTGELFF. The CDR3 nucleotides are TGCAGCGTTGTCGGCGGTCGGACCGGGGAGCTGTTTTTT.

This clonotype has a handful of counts. The gene calls are TRBV5-1 and TRBJ2-1; 8 bases are a match to TRBD2. This CDR3 spans 14 amino acids. J was trimmed by 9 bases and V by 2 bases; bases with no gene match: 7. Germline V lookup: CDR1 SGHRS, CDR2 YFSETQ. Here the CDR3 reads CASSFREGFREQFF. DNA for the CDR3: TGCGCCAGCAGCTTCCGGGAGGGTTTCCGTGAGCAGTTCTTC.

The chain uses TRBV28 and TRBJ2-1, with TRBD2 matching over 9 bases. Germline V gives CDR1 MDHEN, CDR2 SYDVKM. CDR3 length: 15 residues. Unmatched junction bases numbered 6, after V lost 2 bases and J lost 7 bases. The DNA for the CDR3 is TGTGCCAGCAGTTTAAGGGCGGGAGGGCGGAATGAGCAGTTCTTC. It specifies CASSLRAGGRNEQFF.

CDR3: CSVWGQANYGYTF. DNA for the CDR3: TGCAGCGTTTGGGGACAGGCAAACTATGGCTACACCTTC. This chain connects TRBV29-1 to TRBJ1-2, with TRBD1 identical over 8 bases. V dropped 5 bases and J dropped 2; count of bases not matched to a gene: 4. Germline values: CDR1 SQVTM, CDR2 ANQGSEA. The CDR3 is 13 amino acids. Variable domain in full (rest from reference TRBV29-1 and TRBJ1-2): SAVISQKPSRDICQRGTSLTIQCQVDSQVTMMFWYRQQPGQSLTLIATANQGSEATYESGFVIDKFPISRPNLTFSTLTVSNMSPEDSSIYLCSVWGQANYGYTFGSGTRLTVV.

The J gene is TRBJ2-1, the V gene TRBV2, with unresolved D. Germline CDR1 and CDR2: SNHLY and FYNNEI. V lost 10 bases to trimming and J lost 6 bases, with 13 bases between them. CDR3 length equals 12 residues. The chain's CDR3 is CATGREVNEQFF. Here the CDR3 DNA reads TGTGCCACCGGGCGAGAGGTCAATGAGCAGTTCTTC. The whole variable domain, filled in from reference TRBV2 and TRBJ2-1, reads EPEVTQTPSHQVTQMGQEVILRCVPISNHLYFYWYRQILGQKVEFLVSFYNNEISEKSEIFDDQFSVERPDGSNFTLKIRSTKLEDSAMYFCATGREVNEQFFGPGTRLTVL.

This clonotype was seen a handful of times. Here the CDR3 reads CASSQDLAVTNTGELFF. The CDR3 bases are TGCGCCAGCAGCCAAGACCTAGCGGTTACGAACACCGGGGAGCTGTTTTTT. This rearrangement joins TRBV4-3 to TRBJ2-2; TRBD2 agrees at 7 bases. The CDR3 runs to 17 residues. Germline loops: CDR1 LGHNA, CDR2 YSLEER. V was clipped by 0 bases and J by 0 bases; unmatched bases: 4.

CDR3 residues: CASSQDPTGELFF. The CDR3 region has the DNA TGTGCCAGCAGCCAAGACCCGACCGGGGAGCTGTTTTTT. The gene calls are TRBV3-1 and TRBJ2-2; D not resolved. The CDR3 has 13 amino acids. CDR1 and CDR2 (germline): LGHDT, YNNKEL (reference sequence). The V and J ends lost 0 bases and 5 bases respectively, with 4 bases between them.

This clonotype was seen more than once but under ten times. The CDR3 sequence: CATLKDRAIQPQHF. CDR3 sequence (DNA): TGTGCCACCCTTAAGGACAGGGCTATTCAGCCCCAGCATTTT. V is TRBV28 and J is TRBJ1-5; the match to TRBD1 covers 8 bases. The length of the CDR3 is 14 residues. The germline V gene has CDR1 MDHEN and CDR2 SYDVKM. The junction had 11 bases not matched to a gene; V was cut back by 10 bases and J by 6 bases.

This clonotype was observed at least ten times. V gene TRBV7-2 combines with J gene TRBJ1-2, with 7 bases aligning to TRBD1. Germline V lookup: CDR1 SGHTA, CDR2 FQGNSA. The length of the CDR3 is 16 residues. V dropped 5 bases and J dropped 4; count of bases not matched to a gene: 13. The CDR3 loop is CASSRRGDSLFYGYTF. Written as DNA, the CDR3 is TGTGCCAGCAGCAGGAGAGGGGACAGCCTCTTCTATGGCTACACCTTC.

There are many counts of this clonotype. The chain couples TRBV12-3 or TRBV12-4 to TRBJ2-7; D assignment may be TRBD1 or TRBD2 (5 bases each). V gave up 3 bases and J gave up 2 bases, with 8 bases separating them. This CDR3 comprises 13 residues. The CDR3 is CASSFRETYEQYF. The CDR3 nucleotides read TGTGCCAGCAGTTTCAGGGAGACCTACGAGCAGTACTTC.

V is TRBV10-1 and J is TRBJ2-2, with D uncertain. The CDR3 totals 8 residues. In germline, CDR1 is WNHNN, CDR2 SYGVQD (reference sequence). Trimming took off 5 bases at V and 14 bases at J, with 3 bases between the two ends. The CDR3, as DNA: TGCGCCAGCAGTAGACTGTTTTTT. This translates into CASSRLFF.

This clonotype was counted ten times or more. The chain joins TRBV12-3 or TRBV12-4 to TRBJ2-1, with 13 bases that match TRBD2. This CDR3 has 15 residues. Losses at the gene ends were 6 bases for V and 5 bases for J; bases not matched to a gene: 4. DNA of the CDR3: TGTGCCAGCAGACTTACTAGCGGGAGGGACAATGAGCAGTTCTTC. Protein sequence: CASRLTSGRDNEQFF.

The rearrangement joins TRBV9 to TRBJ2-7; D is unclear. The V end was cut by 4 bases, the J end by 1 base, with 18 bases between. Germline CDR1 and CDR2: SGDLS and YYNGEE. CDR3 length: 16 amino acids. CDR3 sequence: CASSPRDVARSYEQYF. DNA of the CDR3: TGTGCCAGCAGCCCCCGCGACGTGGCTCGATCCTACGAGCAGTACTTC.

The chain joins TRBV23-1 to TRBJ2-1, with D possibly being TRBD2 (6 bases). TRBV23-1 is an ORF; its function is uncertain. Between the trimmed V and J ends, which lost 3 bases and 9 bases, there was a span of 24 bases. The CDR3 covers 17 residues. CDR3 sequence: CASSHQVGGSPPVEQFF. The CDR3 DNA is TGCGCCAGCAGTCATCAGGTTGGGGGGTCTCCCCCGGTTGAGCAGTTCTTC.

The chain carries TRBV28 and TRBJ2-5; tentative D call: TRBD1 (6 bases). Per germline, CDR1 MDHEN and CDR2 SYDVKM. Trimming cost V 7 bases and J 4 bases, with 16 bases left between them. The CDR3 runs to 14 residues. DNA for the CDR3: TGTGCCAGCACCCCTACAGGGTGGGTAGAGACCCAGTACTTC. Its translation: CASTPTGWVETQYF.

This chain joins TRBV24-1 and TRBJ2-1, with TRBD2 as a possible D gene (6 bases). Germline V gene data show CDR1 as KGHDR and CDR2 as SFDVKD. The CDR3 runs 17 residues. V was pared by 9 bases and J by 0 bases, with 20 bases between. The CDR3 bases are TGTGCCACCGGCGGAGGAGGGGAGACTAGCTCCTACAATGAGCAGTTCTTC. This encodes CATGGGGETSSYNEQFF.

The chain employs TRBV5-6 and TRBJ2-3; tentatively, D is TRBD1 or TRBD2 (6 bases each). CDR1 and CDR2 (germline): SGHDT, YYEEEE. Trimming shortened V by 4 bases and J by 4 bases, and 16 bases separated the two germline ends. The CDR3 is 15 amino acids. The CDR3 spells CASSIGGNRPDTQYF. CDR3 bases: TGTGCCAGCAGCATAGGGGGGAATCGACCAGATACGCAGTATTTT.

For this clonotype: A much more abundant neighbour one base away suggests this may be a read error. The rearrangement links TRBV7-6 to TRBJ2-6; TRBD2 matches at 12 bases. Per germline, CDR1 SGHVS and CDR2 FNYEAQ. The CDR3 spans 18 residues. V lost 7 bases, J lost 1 base, and 8 bases stayed unmatched. For the CDR3, the DNA is TGTGCCAGCACCCCCCGACTAGCGGGAGAGTCTGGGGCCAACGTCCTGACTTTC. It is translated as CASTPRLAGESGANVLTF.

The chain couples TRBV5-4 to TRBJ1-1; D is perhaps TRBD1 (5 bases). Germline assignment: CDR1 SGHNT and CDR2 YYREEE (reference sequence). V was trimmed by 4 bases and J by 10 bases, leaving 17 bases between them. The CDR3 contains 13 residues. The CDR3 loop is CASSVPGTQRAFF. The CDR3 nucleotides read TGTGCCAGCAGCGTCCCCGGGACCCAGAGAGCTTTCTTT. The variable domain in full, with the rest retrieved from reference TRBV5-4 and TRBJ1-1, is ETGVTQSPTHLIKTRGQQVTLRCSSQSGHNTVSWYQQALGQGPQFIFQYYREEENGRGNFPPRFSGLQFPNYSSELNVNALELDDSALYLCASSVPGTQRAFFGQGTRLTVV.

J is TRBJ2-1 and V is TRBV6-2 or TRBV6-3; possibly TRBD2 for D (5 bases). V was cut by 4 bases and J by 8 bases, with 12 bases left in between. The CDR3 runs 13 residues. Germline CDR1 MNHEY, CDR2 SVGEGT. The CDR3 DNA reads TGTGCCAGCAGTTCAACTAGAGAACATGAGCAGTTCTTC. Its translation: CASSSTREHEQFF.

The chain has TRBV29-1 and TRBJ2-3, with 9 positions matching TRBD2. V lost 8 bases to trimming and J lost 7 bases; unmatched junction nucleotides: 13. CDR1 and CDR2 (germline): SQVTM, ANQGSEA. This CDR3 region has 14 residues. CDR3 residues: CSPRRLAAPHTQYF. The CDR3 DNA is TGCAGCCCGCGACGACTAGCGGCCCCTCATACGCAGTATTTT.